This entry lists 20 T cell receptor beta chains sequenced from one sample in a study of beta chain features in type 1 diabetes. The sequenced template was cDNA made from the entire isolated RNA. The data were produced by immunoSEQ multiplex PCR, yet TCRdb's version contains in-frame clones alone and is incomplete. There are 970,000 or so clones in the sample; 17% occur only once, and about 0.02% lies in the top ten. The sequencing sample was made of naive CD4+ T cells from blood. The receptors come from a young woman in good health.

The rearrangement links TRBV7-2 to TRBJ2-5; 11 bases align to TRBD1. CDR3 size: 18 residues. Germline V CDR1 and CDR2: SGHTA, FQGNSA. V trimming: 5 bases; J trimming: 5 bases; junction bases outside the gene matches: 16. The CDR3 sequence is CASSHDPPGQGGLETQYF. The CDR3 bases are TGTGCCAGCAGCCATGACCCGCCGGGACAGGGGGGATTGGAGACCCAGTACTTC.

The rearrangement joins TRBV4-3 to TRBJ2-7, with 8 bases lining up with TRBD2. The CDR3 is 15 amino acids. Germline CDR1 is LGHNA and CDR2 is YSLEER. The trim removed 1 base at V and 2 bases at J, leaving 4 bases unmatched. CDR3 bases: TGCGCCAGCAGCCAAGGGACTAGCCGAACCTACGAGCAGTACTTC. Translated, it gives CASSQGTSRTYEQYF.

This clone was detected a few times. V and J are TRBV11-2 and TRBJ2-1; D gene unclear. Trimming left V 5 bases short and J 4 bases short, with 3 bases between. The CDR3 length is 11 residues. Germline V lookup: CDR1 SGHAT, CDR2 FQNNGV. CDR3 bases: TGTGCCAGCAGCACTTACAATGAGCAGTTCTTC. It translates to CASSTYNEQFF.

This clone was detected a few times. The J gene is TRBJ2-4, the V gene TRBV19; TRBD2 aligns across 7 bases. The V gene end was trimmed by 4 bases and the J gene end by 8 bases; junction bases not matched to a gene: 5. The length of the CDR3 is 13 residues. Germline-derived CDR1 and CDR2 are LNHDA and SQIVND (reference sequence). This CDR3 reads CASSSGSEDIQYF. The DNA for the CDR3 is TGTGCCAGTAGTAGCGGGAGTGAGGACATTCAGTACTTC.

This clone was picked up a small number of times. This sequence joins TRBV19 and TRBJ1-2; a weak D match, TRBD1 (5 bases). This CDR3 has 13 amino acids. Per germline, CDR1 LNHDA and CDR2 SQIVND (reference sequence). The germline V and J ends were trimmed by 2 bases and 6 bases, with 10 bases remaining between them. The CDR3 reads CASSISGIHGYTF. The CDR3 DNA follows: TGTGCCAGTAGTATATCAGGGATCCATGGCTACACCTTC.

A single count supports this clone. The chain recombines TRBV9 with TRBJ2-7, with D uncertain. This CDR3 is built from 15 residues. The V gene lost 0 bases and the J gene lost 0 bases, with 10 bases spanning the gap. Germline CDR1 is SGDLS and CDR2 is YYNGEE. The CDR3 sequence is CASSVGWVSSYEQYF. In nucleotides, the CDR3 is TGTGCCAGCAGCGTAGGTTGGGTCAGCTCCTACGAGCAGTACTTC.

The gene calls are TRBV29-1 and TRBJ2-2; D possibly matches TRBD1 or TRBD2 (5 bases each). V was shortened by 3 bases and J by 4 bases, with 9 bases between the two germline ends. The CDR3 contains 13 residues. CDR1 is SQVTM, CDR2 ANQGSEA, per germline. The CDR3 sequence is CSVDRGGTGELFF. CDR3 in DNA: TGCAGCGTTGATCGGGGCGGCACCGGGGAGCTGTTTTTT.

The V call is TRBV27, the J call TRBJ2-5, with a weak D call TRBD1 (6 bases). Per germline, CDR1 MNHEY and CDR2 SMNVEV (reference sequence). The CDR3 extends over 12 amino acids. The V end lost 6 bases, the J end lost 10 bases, and 15 bases lay between the germline ends. The CDR3 protein is CASSHLQGIQYF. Written as DNA, the CDR3 is TGTGCCAGCAGCCATCTCCAGGGGATCCAGTACTTC.

The chain joins TRBV29-1 to TRBJ2-5, with D perhaps TRBD2 (5 bases). The CDR3 length is 13 residues. Germline CDR1 is SQVTM and CDR2 is ANQGSEA. Trimming cost V 4 bases and J 3 bases, with 12 bases left between them. This chain's CDR3 is CSVARVWEETQYF. CDR3 coding DNA: TGCAGCGTTGCGAGGGTTTGGGAAGAGACCCAGTACTTC.

V gene TRBV28 combines with J gene TRBJ2-1; no reliable D call. The CDR3 is 15 residues long. From germline, CDR1 is MDHEN and CDR2 SYDVKM. V was clipped by 5 bases and J by 2 bases, with 13 bases between them. CDR3 loop: CASSTIGSTYNEQFF. The DNA for the CDR3 is TGTGCCAGCAGTACCATTGGTAGCACCTACAATGAGCAGTTCTTC.

This chain connects TRBV6-5 to TRBJ2-5, with unresolved D. Germline loops: CDR1 MNHEY, CDR2 SVGAGI. CDR3 length equals 11 residues. Trimming took off 5 bases at V and 7 bases at J, with 8 bases between the two ends. CDR3 sequence: CASSVHGTQYF. CDR3 coding DNA: TGTGCCAGCAGTGTACATGGGACCCAGTACTTC.

The chain couples TRBV28 to TRBJ2-1; the D is unclear. This CDR3 has 11 residues. V lost 8 bases to trimming and J lost 13 bases, with 15 bases between them. In germline, CDR1 is MDHEN, CDR2 SYDVKM. The CDR3 region is CASSPRALQFF. The DNA for the CDR3 is TGTGCCAGCTCTCCCCGGGCCCTCCAGTTCTTC.

This sequence joins TRBV19 and TRBJ2-2; 9 nucleotides match TRBD2. CDR1 and CDR2 (germline): LNHDA, SQIVND (reference sequence). V shed 4 bases, J shed 10 bases, and the junction held 16 bases outside the gene matches. The CDR3 runs to 17 residues. The CDR3 is CASSRLIAGLAHVELFF. CDR3 coding DNA: TGTGCCAGTAGTAGGTTGATTGCGGGACTAGCCCATGTGGAGCTGTTTTTT.

This chain connects TRBV27 to TRBJ2-7; tentative D call: TRBD1 (5 bases). This CDR3 spans 15 amino acids. The V gene lost 3 bases and the J gene lost 2 bases, with 14 bases spanning the gap. The germline V gene encodes CDR1 MNHEY and CDR2 SMNVEV (reference sequence). In nucleotides, the CDR3 is TGTGCCAGCAGTTTGGCAGGGCCCTTACCCTACGAGCAGTACTTC. It encodes CASSLAGPLPYEQYF.

The CDR3 loop reads CASSVLAAQREQYF. The CDR3 DNA is TGTGCCAGCAGTGTACTAGCGGCGCAGCGTGAGCAGTACTTC. The chain is built from TRBV2 and TRBJ2-7, with 8 positions matching TRBD2. Germline-derived CDR1 and CDR2 are SNHLY and FYNNEI. This CDR3 is built from 14 residues. J gave up 7 bases and V 4 bases, and 9 bases lay outside the gene matches.

In its sample, this clone was seen a few times. The CDR3 DNA is TGTGCCAGCAGCTTAGATGCCCTACTCGAAAACATTCAGTACTTC. Protein product: CASSLDALLENIQYF. This chain joins TRBV11-2 and TRBJ2-4; unclear D gene. The CDR3 is made up of 15 amino acids. With 0 bases removed from V and 5 bases from J, the gap between germline ends came to 11 bases. Germline CDR1 SGHAT, CDR2 FQNNGV.

This chain uses TRBV7-3 with TRBJ2-1, with a possible D match to TRBD2 (6 bases). The CDR3 has 16 amino acids. Trimming took off 0 bases at V and 0 bases at J, with 9 bases between the two ends. In germline, CDR1 is SGHTA, CDR2 FQGTGA. CDR3 sequence reads: CASSLTQGGSYNEQFF. As DNA, the CDR3 is TGTGCCAGCAGCTTAACCCAGGGAGGCTCCTACAATGAGCAGTTCTTC.

The V and J genes are TRBV28 and TRBJ1-2; a possible D gene is TRBD1 (6 bases). The CDR3 is 13 residues long. The ends were cut back, 6 bases at V and 2 bases at J, with 10 bases in the middle. Germline V lookup: CDR1 MDHEN, CDR2 SYDVKM. The CDR3 DNA reads as TGTGCCAGCAGCCGACAGGTGAACTATGGCTACACCTTC. Its translation: CASSRQVNYGYTF.

The sample holds a few counts of this clone. The same CDR3 is also encoded by other DNA sequences in this sample. The gene calls are TRBV7-9 and TRBJ2-1, with unresolved D. This CDR3 is 12 amino acids long. Trimming stripped 3 bases from V and 7 bases from J, with 7 bases between. Looked up from germline, CDR1 is SEHNR and CDR2 is FQNEAQ (reference sequence). CDR3 coding DNA: TGTGCCAGCAGCTTGACCGTGAATGAGCAGTTCTTC. Its protein product is CASSLTVNEQFF.

This chain connects TRBV7-3 to TRBJ2-7; no definite D call. V lost 11 bases, J lost 6 bases, and 20 bases lay in between. CDR3 length equals 13 residues. In germline, CDR1 is SGHTA, CDR2 FQGTGA. The CDR3 loop reads CARDTVNSSEQYF. The CDR3 nucleotides read TGTGCCCGCGATACGGTTAACTCTTCCGAGCAGTACTTC.